What follows are 3 T cell receptor beta chains derived from one specimen sequenced in a study of lymphopenia after photon versus proton radiotherapy. Profiled with immunoSEQ multiplex PCR; TCRdb holds only in-frame clones, not every one. Of around 30,000 clones detected, nearly 85% appear once; the ten largest clones hold about 14%. This specimen consisted of peripheral blood, obtained from a patient treated with proton-based radiotherapy. These receptors originate from a woman in her 70s with pancreatic cancer.

The V and J genes are TRBV5-1 and TRBJ1-3, with TRBD1 identical over 7 bases. Trimming removed 5 bases from V and 1 base from J; junction bases left unmatched: 3. This CDR3 has 14 amino acids. CDR1 and CDR2 from the germline V gene are SGHRS and YFSETQ. The CDR3 DNA is TGCGCCAGCAGATTGACAGGGTCTGGAAACACCATATATTTT. Amino acids: CASRLTGSGNTIYF.

CDR3 in amino acids: CASSIVSAVGGGGTEAFF. The CDR3 DNA follows: TGTGCCAGTAGTATCGTCTCGGCTGTGGGGGGAGGCGGCACTGAAGCTTTCTTT. The chain uses TRBV19 and TRBJ1-1, with D perhaps matching TRBD1 (5 bases). The germline V gene encodes CDR1 LNHDA and CDR2 SQIVND (reference sequence). V was trimmed by 3 bases and J by 4 bases, leaving 24 bases between them. This CDR3 is 18 amino acids long.

This chain uses TRBV7-9 with TRBJ1-5, with 7 bases that match TRBD1. The DNA matches TRBJ2-3 better at its end, which makes the J call doubtful. CDR3 length: 15 amino acids. CDR1 is SEHNR and CDR2 is FQNEAQ in the germline V gene (reference sequence). The CDR3 region is CASSPTQTGTQPQYF. The CDR3 DNA is TGTGCCAGCAGCCCAACACAGACAGGGACCCAGCCCCAGTATTTT.